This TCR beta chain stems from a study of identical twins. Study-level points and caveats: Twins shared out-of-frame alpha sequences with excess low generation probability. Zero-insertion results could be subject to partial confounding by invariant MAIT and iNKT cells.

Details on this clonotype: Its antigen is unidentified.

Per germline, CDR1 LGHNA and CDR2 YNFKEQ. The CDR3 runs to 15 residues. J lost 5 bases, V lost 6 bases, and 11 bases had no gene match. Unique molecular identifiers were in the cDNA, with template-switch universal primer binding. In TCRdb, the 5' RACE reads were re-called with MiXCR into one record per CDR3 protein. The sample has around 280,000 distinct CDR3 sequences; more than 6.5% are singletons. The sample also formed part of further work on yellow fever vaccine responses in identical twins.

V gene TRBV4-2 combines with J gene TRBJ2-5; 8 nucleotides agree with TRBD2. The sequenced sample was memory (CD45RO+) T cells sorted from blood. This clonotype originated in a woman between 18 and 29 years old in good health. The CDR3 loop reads CASSLAGPSPETQYF. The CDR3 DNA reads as TGTGCCAGCAGTCTAGCGGGCCCGTCCCCCGAGACCCAGTACTTC.